These T cell receptor beta chains were read from a single sample in a study of T cells in Graves' hyperthyroidism and ophthalmopathy. From the multiplex PCR reads, TCRdb called clonotypes with MiXCR, one entry per CDR3 protein. The sample includes some 350,000 distinct CDR3 sequences, about 18% of them seen just once. Input material: blood. The receptors originated from a woman aged 18 to 35 with Graves' hyperthyroidism. Each CDR3 is given with its conserved first and last residue. D genes are given only for firm matches. Size is stated for part of the rows, as once, few or many counts, or as a class when the clone is expanded.

-	16	TRBV28	many	TRBJ1-5	CASSLMATHSNQPQHF	TGTGCCAGCAGTTTAATGGCTACTCATAGCAATCAGCCCCAGCATTTT
-	14	TRBV11-1	many	TRBJ2-7	CASSPAPQSYEQYF	TGTGCCAGCAGCCCGGCTCCGCAGTCCTACGAGCAGTACTTC
-	15	TRBV19	many	TRBJ2-7	CASSVERSTSYEQYF	TGTGCCAGTAGTGTGGAGCGCTCGACGTCCTACGAGCAGTACTTC
TRBD1	17	TRBV6-2/TRBV6-3	many	TRBJ1-5	CASSTGTGVFSNQPQHF	TGTGCCAGCAGTACCGGGACAGGGGTCTTTAGCAATCAGCCCCAGCATTTT
TRBD2	15	TRBV5-1	many	TRBJ2-7	CASSWDGGATYEQYF	TGCGCCAGCAGCTGGGACGGGGGGGCGACCTACGAGCAGTACTTC
-	13	TRBV10-3	many	TRBJ2-7	CAIRYRDSYEQYF	TGTGCCATCAGGTACAGGGATTCCTACGAGCAGTACTTC
TRBD1	15	TRBV7-8	many	TRBJ1-1	CASSATQGANTEAFF	TGTGCCAGCAGCGCAACACAGGGGGCGAACACTGAAGCTTTCTTT
-	13	TRBV6-1	many	TRBJ2-7	CASSRGFSYEQYF	TGTGCCAGCAGTAGAGGGTTCTCCTACGAGCAGTACTTC
-	15	TRBV6-2/TRBV6-3	-	TRBJ2-2	CASSSPLGYTGELFF	TGTGCCAGCAGTTCCCCTTTGGGATACACCGGGGAGCTGTTTTTT
-	15	TRBV2	many	TRBJ1-2	CASSARLQNREGYTF	TGTGCCAGCAGTGCCCGCTTACAGAACAGGGAGGGCTACACCTTC
-	17	TRBV6-4	-	TRBJ1-5	CASSDLLQRNSNQPQHF	TGTGCCAGCAGTGATCTCCTACAGCGTAATAGCAATCAGCCCCAGCATTTT
TRBD1	16	TRBV30	-	TRBJ2-5	CAWNTGTESNQETQYF	TGTGCCTGGAACACCGGGACAGAGTCGAATCAAGAGACCCAGTACTTC
-	15	TRBV20-1	many	TRBJ1-3	CSARASKGAGNTIYF	TGCAGTGCTAGAGCCTCAAAGGGAGCGGGAAACACCATATATTTT
TRBD2	16	TRBV20-1	many	TRBJ2-2	CSAEGGLAGNTGELFF	TGCAGTGCTGAGGGGGGACTAGCGGGGAACACCGGGGAGCTGTTTTTT
-	15	TRBV10-3	many	TRBJ1-1	CAISDRVSWNTEAFF	TGTGCCATCAGTGACAGGGTATCGTGGAACACTGAAGCTTTCTTT
-	14	TRBV9	-	TRBJ2-7	CASSVEATPYEQYF	TGTGCCAGCAGCGTTGAGGCTACCCCCTACGAGCAGTACTTC
TRBD1	16	TRBV7-7	many	TRBJ2-2	CASSSADRGGTGELFF	TGTGCTAGCAGCTCAGCGGACAGGGGAGGCACCGGGGAGCTGTTTTTT
-	15	TRBV7-9	many	TRBJ1-3	CASNFHGGDGNTIYF	TGTGCCAGCAACTTTCATGGAGGGGACGGAAACACCATATATTTT
TRBD1	17	TRBV7-6	many	TRBJ1-1	CASSRVRQGYLETEAFF	TGTGCCAGCAGCCGAGTCCGACAGGGATATTTGGAGACTGAAGCTTTCTTT
-	12	TRBV5-1	many	TRBJ1-1	CASKDPTAEAFF	TGCGCCAGCAAAGACCCCACGGCTGAAGCTTTCTTT
-	14	TRBV7-8	-	TRBJ1-2	CASSLFGLLGGYTF	TGTGCCAGCAGCTTATTCGGACTCCTGGGGGGCTACACCTTC
-	15	TRBV29-1	-	TRBJ1-1	CSVEDPTGLGPEAFF	TGCAGCGTTGAAGACCCGACAGGTCTTGGACCTGAAGCTTTCTTT
-	14	TRBV6-1	many	TRBJ1-1	CASIWDPRNTEAFF	TGTGCCAGCATCTGGGACCCTCGGAACACTGAAGCTTTCTTT
-	15	TRBV6-4	many	TRBJ2-2	CASSDGGGATGELFF	TGTGCCAGCAGTGACGGAGGGGGGGCCACCGGGGAGCTGTTTTTT
-	12	TRBV6-5	many	TRBJ2-7	CASTGSPYEQYF	TGTGCCAGCACGGGTAGTCCCTACGAGCAGTACTTC
-	16	TRBV28	many	TRBJ1-5	CASSLFQFGSNQPQHF	TGTGCCAGCAGTTTATTCCAGTTCGGTAGCAATCAGCCCCAGCATTTT
-	12	TRBV2	many	TRBJ2-7	CASISTRYEQYF	TGTGCCAGCATTTCCACCCGCTACGAGCAGTACTTC
-	14	TRBV20-1	many	TRBJ1-5	CSARGEEADQPQHF	TGCAGTGCTAGAGGGGAGGAAGCCGATCAGCCCCAGCATTTT
-	16	TRBV12-3/TRBV12-4	many	TRBJ1-5	CASSWTWAADNQPQHF	TGTGCCAGCAGTTGGACATGGGCCGCGGACAATCAGCCCCAGCATTTT
-	13	TRBV5-1	many	TRBJ1-2	CASSLSTGQGYTF	TGCGCCAGCAGCTTGTCGACAGGTCAGGGCTACACCTTC
-	15	TRBV9	many	TRBJ1-2	CASSVEGGLGYGYTF	TGTGCCAGCAGCGTAGAAGGGGGGCTTGGCTATGGCTACACCTTC
TRBD2	15	TRBV7-2	once	TRBJ2-7	CASSLGTSGRGEQYF	TGTGCCAGCAGCTTGGGGACTAGCGGGAGGGGAGAGCAGTACTTC
-	14	TRBV12-3/TRBV12-4	many	TRBJ1-3	CASSFPGLGNTIYF	TGTGCCAGCAGTTTCCCCGGCCTTGGAAACACCATATATTTT
TRBD1	16	TRBV12-3/TRBV12-4	many	TRBJ2-5	CASSSSGTGEQETQYF	TGTGCCAGCAGTTCGTCCGGGACAGGGGAACAAGAGACCCAGTACTTC
-	16	TRBV20-1	few	TRBJ2-5	CSASGQNRSAGETQYF	TGCAGTGCTAGTGGTCAGAACCGGTCAGCCGGGGAGACCCAGTACTTC
-	15	TRBV12-3/TRBV12-4	many	TRBJ2-7	CASSSGHRSSYEQYF	TGTGCCAGCAGTTCGGGACATAGGAGCTCCTACGAGCAGTACTTC
-	15	TRBV12-3/TRBV12-4	many	TRBJ1-3	CASSLGGTVGNTIYF	TGTGCCAGCAGTTTAGGTGGGACGGTTGGAAACACCATATATTTT
-	15	TRBV7-2	-	TRBJ1-3	CASSPSYSSGNTIYF	TGTGCCAGCAGCCCCTCTTACAGCTCTGGAAACACCATATATTTT
TRBD1	16	TRBV27	-	TRBJ2-7	CASSPRTGTGEYEQYF	TGTGCCAGCAGTCCCAGGACCGGGACAGGGGAATACGAGCAGTACTTC
TRBD2	14	TRBV6-1	few	TRBJ2-5	CASGRRGGRETQYF	TGTGCCAGCGGAAGACGGGGGGGCCGGGAGACCCAGTACTTC
-	14	TRBV4-1	many	TRBJ2-7	CASSQDRLPYEQYF	TGCGCCAGCAGCCAAGACAGGCTTCCCTACGAGCAGTACTTC
-	17	TRBV6-1	many	TRBJ1-5	CASSVTSRFYSNQPQHF	TGTGCCAGCAGTGTTACTTCCCGATTTTATAGCAATCAGCCCCAGCATTTT
-	13	TRBV28	-	TRBJ2-5	CASSSPRTETQYF	TGTGCCAGCAGTTCCCCCCGCACGGAGACCCAGTACTTC
TRBD1	16	TRBV6-1	many	TRBJ1-2	CASSPDRGRLVHGYTF	TGTGCCAGCAGTCCGGACAGGGGACGGTTAGTGCATGGCTACACCTTC
-	16	TRBV20-1	many	TRBJ2-7	CSAIPEVLGQTYEQYF	TGCAGTGCTATCCCAGAGGTCCTAGGACAGACCTACGAGCAGTACTTC
-	14	TRBV2	many	TRBJ2-7	CASSPGLPFTEQYF	TGTGCCAGCAGTCCGGGACTCCCCTTTACGGAGCAGTACTTC